Shown below are 10 T cell receptor beta chains from a single sample sequenced in a study of blood T cell repertoires in COVID-19. Some clones are missing from TCRdb's copy, which holds only in-frame ones; the method was immunoSEQ multiplex PCR. The repertoire holds 150,000 to 200,000 clones, around four fifths seen once, with around a fifth in the top ten. Sequenced sample: peripheral blood. These TCRs come from a woman of 80 years or more with acute or convalescent COVID-19.

The V gene is TRBV5-4, the J gene TRBJ2-2, with D possibly being TRBD1 (5 bases). This CDR3 comprises 15 residues. Germline V CDR1 and CDR2: SGHNT, YYREEE (reference sequence). Trimming took off 4 bases at V and 1 base at J, with 11 bases between the two ends. The CDR3 sequence: CASSAAGQNTGELFF. The CDR3 DNA sequence: TGTGCCAGCAGCGCGGCCGGACAGAACACCGGGGAGCTGTTTTTT.

V gene TRBV5-1 combines with J gene TRBJ1-3, with 7 bases that match TRBD1. CDR3 length equals 15 residues. After removal of 3 bases from V and 0 bases from J, the junction contained 3 bases not matched to a gene. Looked up from germline, CDR1 is SGHRS and CDR2 is YFSETQ. The CDR3 nucleotides read TGCGCCAGCAGCTCGGGACAGAGCTCTGGAAACACCATATATTTT. This sequence encodes CASSSGQSSGNTIYF.

This clone occurred a few times. The rearrangement links TRBV19 to TRBJ1-2; tentative D call: TRBD1 (5 bases). V was cut by 1 base and J by 2 bases, with 8 bases left in between. The V gene's germline CDR1 is LNHDA and CDR2 SQIVND (reference sequence). The CDR3 is 14 amino acids. In DNA, the CDR3 is TGTGCCAGTAGTATAGCAGGGCCCAACTATGGCTACACCTTC. It specifies CASSIAGPNYGYTF.

This clone has only a few counts. As DNA, the CDR3 is TGTGCCAGCAGCTTGGATGGCGGAAGGGGGAATGAAAAACTGTTTTTT. It encodes CASSLDGGRGNEKLFF. The V and J genes are TRBV5-8 and TRBJ1-4; D might be TRBD1 (6 bases). This CDR3 has 16 residues. The germline CDR1 and CDR2 sequences are SGHTS and YDEGEE. The V gene lost 0 bases and the J gene lost 5 bases, with 14 bases spanning the gap.

This chain uses TRBV7-9 with TRBJ1-2, with D tentatively TRBD1 (5 bases). V lost 1 base, J lost 0 bases, and 21 bases lay in between. The CDR3 runs 19 residues. Germline V lookup: CDR1 SEHNR, CDR2 FQNEAQ (reference sequence). The CDR3 protein is CASSLGKKEGLTSNYGYTF. The CDR3 bases are TGTGCCAGCAGCTTAGGAAAAAAGGAGGGACTCACCTCTAACTATGGCTACACCTTC. Supplemented by reference TRBV7-9 and TRBJ1-2, the full variable domain reads DTGVSQNPRHKITKRGQNVTFRCDPISEHNRLYWYRQTLGQGPEFLTYFQNEAQLEKSRLLSDRFSAERPKGSFSTLEIQRTEQGDSAMYLCASSLGKKEGLTSNYGYTFGSGTRLTVV.

The rearrangement joins TRBV10-3 to TRBJ1-2, with a possible D match to TRBD1 (5 bases). The ends were cut back, 3 bases at V and 6 bases at J, with 11 bases in the middle. Germline CDR1 is ENHRY and CDR2 is SYGVKD. The CDR3 consists of 13 residues. The CDR3 nucleotides are TGTGCCATCAGTGAAAGGGGCGATGATGGCTACACCTTC. Its protein product is CAISERGDDGYTF.

About this clone: One end of the junction fails to match germline, which may point to a read error. This sequence joins TRBV10-3 and TRBJ1-2; 7 positions agree with TRBD1. CDR3 size: 13 residues. From germline, CDR1 is ENHRY and CDR2 SYGVKD. CDR3: CAITEEGALGYTF. CDR3 sequence (DNA): TGTGCCATCACTGAGGAGGGGGCGCTTGGCTACACCTTC.

The chain employs TRBV28 and TRBJ1-1; 7 bases align to TRBD1. Germline V lookup: CDR1 MDHEN, CDR2 SYDVKM. The CDR3 length is 16 residues. Trimming cost V 7 bases and J 3 bases; bases outside gene matches: 14. The CDR3 loop reads CASNRPGRGTYTEAFF. DNA of the CDR3: TGTGCCAGCAACAGGCCCGGCAGGGGGACGTACACTGAAGCTTTCTTT.

This clone appeared a single time. This chain joins TRBV5-1 and TRBJ2-2; D is possibly TRBD2 (5 bases). V was trimmed by 3 bases and J by 4 bases, leaving 22 bases between them. This CDR3 has 18 amino acids. From germline, CDR1 is SGHRS and CDR2 YFSETQ. The CDR3 reads CASSSNTHSTAGTGELFF. Written as DNA, the CDR3 is TGCGCCAGCAGCTCCAACACCCATAGTACGGCGGGCACCGGGGAGCTGTTTTTT.

The table lists this clone with a count of one. This chain links TRBV7-9 with TRBJ1-4, with D maybe TRBD1 (5 bases). The germline V gene has CDR1 SEHNR and CDR2 FQNEAQ (reference sequence). V was cut by 4 bases and J by 8 bases, with 14 bases left in between. This CDR3 has 14 amino acids. CDR3 amino acids: CASSSRRGYEKLFF. The CDR3 bases are TGTGCCAGCAGCTCCCGGAGGGGTTACGAAAAACTGTTTTTT.